Each of the 16 T cell receptor beta chains below was sequenced from the same sample in a study of blood T cell repertoires in COVID-19. Sequenced by immunoSEQ multiplex PCR; TCRdb stores in-frame clones only, minus some. Of 150,000 to 200,000 clones listed, 80% to 90% are singletons. The sample consisted of peripheral blood. The receptors derive from a man between 60 and 70 years old with acute or convalescent COVID-19.

A remark on this clone: Just one base apart from a much larger clone, this may be a read error. The chain is built from TRBV27 and TRBJ2-7; D is ambiguous. CDR1 and CDR2 from the germline V gene are MNHEY and SMNVEV (reference sequence). This CDR3 is built from 12 residues. Trimming left V 5 bases short and J 0 bases short, with 5 bases between. The CDR3 DNA follows: TGTGCCAGCAGTGGCAGCTCCTACGAGCAGTACTTC. Its protein is CASSGSSYEQYF.

V and J are TRBV30 and TRBJ2-1, with 9 nucleotides matching TRBD1. The CDR3 length is 15 residues. Germline V gene lookup returns CDR1 GTSNPN and CDR2 SVGIG (reference sequence). Losses at the gene ends were 2 bases for V and 2 bases for J; bases not matched to a gene: 4. The CDR3 sequence is CAWSPGQGTYNEQFF. CDR3 DNA: TGTGCCTGGAGTCCGGGACAGGGAACCTACAATGAGCAGTTCTTC.

This chain uses TRBV9 with TRBJ1-4; 9 bases fit TRBD1. Germline assignment: CDR1 SGDLS and CDR2 YYNGEE. This CDR3 comprises 15 residues. V dropped 0 bases and J dropped 8; count of bases not matched to a gene: 5. CDR3 amino acids: CASSVGGQGGEKLFF. For the CDR3, the DNA is TGTGCCAGCAGCGTAGGGGGACAGGGAGGGGAAAAACTGTTTTTT. The full variable domain, in which reference TRBV9 and TRBJ1-4 provide the parts outside the CDR3, is DSGVTQTPKHLITATGQRVTLRCSPRSGDLSVYWYQQSLDQGLQFLIQYYNGEERAKGNILERFSAQQFPDLHSELNLSSLELGDSALYFCASSVGGQGGEKLFFGSGTQLSVL.

The V call is TRBV28, the J call TRBJ2-7, with 9 nucleotides matching TRBD2. This CDR3 region has 15 residues. V shed 2 bases and J 6 bases; nucleotides not matched to a gene: 8. Germline CDR1 reads MDHEN; CDR2 reads SYDVKM. CDR3 in amino acids: CASSLAGGPVSEQYF. The CDR3 nucleotides read TGTGCCAGCAGTTTAGCGGGAGGGCCCGTATCCGAGCAGTACTTC.

This chain joins TRBV24-1 and TRBJ2-5; 8 bases agree with TRBD2. This CDR3 has 15 amino acids. Trimming at V came to 4 bases and at J to 1 base, leaving 4 bases not matched to a gene. Germline assignment: CDR1 KGHDR and CDR2 SFDVKD. Here the CDR3 DNA reads TGTGCCACCAGTGACGTAGCGGGAACCCAAGAGACCCAGTACTTC. Translated: CATSDVAGTQETQYF.

The chain links TRBV5-4 to TRBJ1-1, with 9 bases aligning to TRBD1. The CDR3 extends over 15 amino acids. CDR1 and CDR2 from the germline V gene are SGHNT and YYREEE (reference sequence). V shed 0 bases and J 8 bases; nucleotides not matched to a gene: 8. CDR3 nucleotide sequence: TGTGCCAGCAGCTTGGCAGGCGTCGGACAGGGGGAAGCTTTCTTT. This codes for CASSLAGVGQGEAFF.

This clone occurred once. This chain uses TRBV7-9 with TRBJ1-4, with 8 bases aligning to TRBD1. The V gene end was trimmed by 1 base and the J gene end by 7 bases; junction bases not matched to a gene: 2. This CDR3 contains 14 residues. The V gene's germline CDR1 is SEHNR and CDR2 FQNEAQ (reference sequence). The CDR3 protein is CASSLGTGSEKLFF. CDR3 coding DNA: TGTGCCAGCAGCTTAGGGACAGGGAGTGAAAAACTGTTTTTT.

The chain uses TRBV18 and TRBJ1-5, with D maybe TRBD1 (6 bases). CDR1 and CDR2 from the germline V gene are KGHSH and LQKENI. This CDR3 is built from 14 residues. Between the trimmed V and J ends, which lost 5 bases and 1 base, there was a span of 9 bases. For the CDR3, the DNA is TGTGCCAGCTCAACAGGGAACAGCAATCAGCCCCAGCATTTT. Translated: CASSTGNSNQPQHF.

CDR3 in amino acids: CASSEPLYGYTF. The CDR3 DNA follows: TGTGCCAGCAGTGAACCGTTATATGGCTACACCTTC. This chain connects TRBV6-1 to TRBJ1-2; D remains ambiguous. CDR3 length equals 12 residues. Germline CDR1 reads MNHNS; CDR2 reads SASEGT. Trimming took 2 bases from V and 5 from J, leaving 6 bases between them.

This chain uses TRBV28 with TRBJ2-7; 7 nucleotides align to TRBD2. Germline trimming cut 5 bases from V and 4 bases from J; bases unmatched to any gene: 8. The germline CDR1 and CDR2 sequences are MDHEN and SYDVKM. CDR3 length: 14 amino acids. The CDR3 bases are TGTGCCAGCAGTCCTGAGCGGGACCTATACGAGCAGTACTTC. It translates to CASSPERDLYEQYF.

J is TRBJ2-7 and V is TRBV27, with 8 bases matching TRBD2. The CDR3 has 17 residues. Germline V CDR1 and CDR2: MNHEY, SMNVEV (reference sequence). V was pared by 3 bases and J by 7 bases, with 17 bases of the junction left unmatched. The CDR3 reads CASSFWVGGRISGEQYF. CDR3 sequence (DNA): TGTGCCAGCAGTTTTTGGGTTGGCGGGAGGATATCGGGGGAGCAGTACTTC.

The V call is TRBV5-1, the J call TRBJ2-2; 10 nucleotides line up with TRBD2. CDR3 length: 16 amino acids. V shed 4 bases, J shed 6 bases, and the junction held 9 bases outside the gene matches. Germline CDR1 is SGHRS and CDR2 is YFSETQ. The CDR3 sequence is CASSLGPSGRAGELFF. CDR3 nucleotides: TGCGCCAGCAGCCTGGGCCCTAGCGGGAGAGCCGGGGAGCTGTTTTTT.

V and J are TRBV9 and TRBJ1-4, with 8 bases identical to TRBD1. With V trimmed by 3 bases and J by 5 bases, 6 bases remained unmatched. The germline CDR1 and CDR2 sequences are SGDLS and YYNGEE. The CDR3 covers 15 residues. This CDR3 is CASSGGQEPNEKLFF. The CDR3 DNA reads TGTGCCAGCAGCGGGGGACAGGAACCAAATGAAAAACTGTTTTTT.

The chain employs TRBV6-5 and TRBJ1-5; D ambiguous. With 2 bases removed from V and 0 bases from J, the gap between germline ends came to 5 bases. Germline V lookup: CDR1 MNHEY, CDR2 SVGAGI. This CDR3 has 14 residues. As DNA, the CDR3 is TGTGCCAGCAGTTACCGCGGTAGCAATCAGCCCCAGCATTTT. This translates into CASSYRGSNQPQHF.

The chain carries TRBV29-1 and TRBJ1-1, with D maybe TRBD1 (6 bases). The germline V gene encodes CDR1 SQVTM and CDR2 ANQGSEA. CDR3 size: 14 residues. Trimming left V 6 bases short and J 3 bases short, with 17 bases between. The CDR3 DNA follows: TGCAGCGTCCACAGGGATGTGAGGGACACTGAAGCTTTCTTT. This sequence encodes CSVHRDVRDTEAFF.

The chain employs TRBV28 and TRBJ1-2, with D possibly matching TRBD1 (5 bases). V was shortened by 6 bases and J by 4 bases, with 18 bases between the two germline ends. This CDR3 is built from 15 residues. The V gene's germline CDR1 is MDHEN and CDR2 SYDVKM. The CDR3 sequence: CASSLGGVMGYGYTF. The CDR3 region has the DNA TGTGCCAGCAGCCTTGGGGGGGTGATGGGCTATGGCTACACCTTC.